This TCR beta chain emerged from a study of blood T cell repertoires in COVID-19. Study-level information: Spain, Italy and the United States supplied samples that represented acute and convalescent COVID-19. T cells, B-cell-depleted T cells, or PBMCs provided the cDNA or gDNA that served as material.

Losses at the gene ends were 3 bases for V and 2 bases for J; bases not matched to a gene: 3. The CDR3 spans 14 residues. Germline assignment: CDR1 SGHNT and CDR2 YYREEE (reference sequence). Original analysis: The assay estimated nucleated cells by amplifying reference gene primers. Clones were sequenced by immunoSEQ multiplex PCR, and TCRdb holds only the in-frame ones, with some missing. That table supplies the V and J calls and clone size; D and trimming were determined from the DNA. The profile shows fewer than 250,000 clones, around 78% of them singletons. This clonotype was sampled from a woman in her 70s with active or convalescent COVID-19. The chain employs TRBV5-4 and TRBJ2-7; 9 nucleotides align to TRBD2. The material sequenced was peripheral blood. Here the CDR3 reads CASSSGLATYEQYF. DNA of the CDR3: TGTGCCAGCAGCTCGGGACTAGCAACCTACGAGCAGTACTTC.